The count of the clone carrying this T cell receptor (beta chain) is one. The source of the sample is a study of control samples from healthy donors and cancer patients. Clones were sequenced by immunoSEQ multiplex PCR, and TCRdb holds only the in-frame ones, with some missing. The sample shows about 54,000 clones, around 96% of them seen only once. The CDR3 runs 13 residues. Germline trimming cut 3 bases from V and 9 bases from J; bases unmatched to any gene: 8. Germline V gene data show CDR1 as SQVTM and CDR2 as ANQGSEA. The chain carries TRBV29-1 and TRBJ2-3; 8 bases are a match to TRBD2. Sequenced material: blood. This receptor was obtained from a woman aged 25 to 45 in good health. DNA of the CDR3: TGCAGCGTTGAGAACGGGAGGGCCGACACGCAGTATTTT. It is translated as CSVENGRADTQYF.